This section outlines one T cell receptor (beta chain) sequence together with its context. CDR3 length: 16 amino acids. Germline CDR1 and CDR2: SGDLS and YYNGEE. The V and J ends lost 4 bases and 3 bases respectively, with 19 bases between them. This specimen comes from a study of shared clonotypes between healthy human individuals. Original handling: Quality scores were absent from the junction-only immunoSEQ sequences, so filtering differed. Clones were sequenced by immunoSEQ multiplex PCR, and TCRdb holds only the in-frame ones, with some missing. V and J calls and clone size come straight from that table; D and trimming were deduced from the DNA. Here the sample spans about 600,000 clones, around three quarters being singletons.

What was sequenced was PBMCs. The V and J genes are TRBV9 and TRBJ1-2, with TRBD1 as a possible D gene (5 bases). This sequence was found in a middle-aged woman in good health. Some clones in this sample may be carry-over from other donors' samples. CDR3 residues: CASSSPKEGSYYGYTF. As DNA, the CDR3 is TGTGCCAGCAGCTCCCCTAAGGAGGGGTCTTACTATGGCTACACCTTC.